One sample yielded the 14 T cell receptor beta chains listed below, sequenced in a study of Ad26.COV2.S vaccination and SARS-CoV-2 variants. TCRdb's copy holds only in-frame clones and misses some; the assay was immunoSEQ multiplex PCR. This table has fewer than 400,000 clones, approximately 90% appearing once. The treatment: around 19 received Ad26.COV2.S at low or high dose, single or two shots; several received placebo; per-sample allocation not given. The study sampled participants on day 63 after the first vaccine or placebo injection. Source: peripheral blood, taken in a trial of Ad26.COV2.S vaccine versus placebo. The receptors here all came from a person between 18 and 65 years old who received the Ad26.COV2.S COVID-19 vaccine or a placebo.

The chain uses TRBV6-2 or TRBV6-3 and TRBJ2-7, with 9 nucleotides matching TRBD1. V lost 6 bases and J lost 5; bases outside the gene matches: 11. This CDR3 comprises 15 residues. The V gene's germline CDR1 is MNHEY and CDR2 SVGEGT. CDR3 region: CASSPGQGLRNEQYF. The DNA of the CDR3 is TGTGCCAGCAGCCCCGGACAGGGGCTTCGGAACGAGCAGTACTTC.

The chain recombines TRBV11-1 with TRBJ2-7; a weak D match, TRBD2 (6 bases). Looked up from germline, CDR1 is SGHAT and CDR2 is FQDESV (reference sequence). The CDR3 runs to 16 residues. Trimming left V 4 bases short and J 9 bases short, with 25 bases between. The CDR3 region is CASSSGPGRSAARQYF. The CDR3 DNA reads as TGTGCCAGCAGCTCAGGCCCAGGGAGGTCGGCGGCCCGGCAGTACTTC.

The V call is TRBV24-1, the J call TRBJ2-2, with 8 bases that match TRBD1. Trimming cost V 3 bases and J 0 bases; bases outside gene matches: 11. The CDR3 contains 19 residues. Per germline, CDR1 KGHDR and CDR2 SFDVKD. CDR3 amino acids: CATSDPDAPDRANTGELFF. The CDR3 DNA reads as TGTGCCACCAGTGATCCCGACGCCCCGGACAGGGCGAACACCGGGGAGCTGTTTTTT.

The V and J genes are TRBV10-3 and TRBJ2-5, with D perhaps assigned TRBD1 or TRBD2 (5 bases each). Trimming left V 8 bases short and J 4 bases short, with 8 bases between. The CDR3 has 11 amino acids. The germline V gene encodes CDR1 ENHRY and CDR2 SYGVKD. The CDR3 region has the DNA TGTGCCATCGGTGGGGGAGAGACCCAGTACTTC. As protein: CAIGGGETQYF.

This sequence joins TRBV11-2 and TRBJ1-2, with TRBD1 identical over 7 bases. With V trimmed by 4 bases and J by 9 bases, 5 bases remained unmatched. Germline loops: CDR1 SGHAT, CDR2 FQNNGV. The CDR3 consists of 12 residues. Here the CDR3 reads CASSSGGWRYTF. CDR3 bases: TGTGCCAGCAGCTCAGGGGGTTGGCGCTACACCTTC.

The V and J genes are TRBV6-5 and TRBJ2-3; D ambiguous. This CDR3 contains 14 residues. Germline V lookup: CDR1 MNHEY, CDR2 SVGAGI. Deletions cut 2 bases from V and 2 bases from J, with 8 bases between. The chain's CDR3 is CASSYRRATDTQYF. Here the CDR3 DNA reads TGTGCCAGCAGTTACCGCCGGGCCACAGATACGCAGTATTTT.

The V and J genes are TRBV5-1 and TRBJ2-1, with D unresolved. The CDR3 has 14 amino acids. Germline loops: CDR1 SGHRS, CDR2 YFSETQ. V was trimmed by 4 bases and J by 7 bases, leaving 15 bases between them. The CDR3: CASSDTRAVNEQFF. DNA for the CDR3: TGCGCCAGCAGCGACACACGGGCCGTTAATGAGCAGTTCTTC.

The chain uses TRBV19 and TRBJ1-1; D ambiguous. The V end was cut by 3 bases, the J end by 4 bases, with 15 bases between. Per germline, CDR1 LNHDA and CDR2 SQIVND (reference sequence). CDR3 size: 15 residues. CDR3 sequence (DNA): TGTGCCAGTAGTATCTCAAGGATGAAGAGCACTGAAGCTTTCTTT. This sequence encodes CASSISRMKSTEAFF.

V is TRBV28 and J is TRBJ2-5; TRBD1 agrees at 7 bases. The germline V gene has CDR1 MDHEN and CDR2 SYDVKM. The V gene end was trimmed by 3 bases and the J gene end by 5 bases; junction bases not matched to a gene: 3. The CDR3 runs 13 residues. DNA of the CDR3: TGTGCCAGCAGTTTGGGACAGTTGGAGACCCAGTACTTC. Protein sequence: CASSLGQLETQYF.

V gene TRBV23-1 combines with J gene TRBJ2-7; 10 nucleotides agree with TRBD1. TRBV23-1 is an open reading frame, and its role is uncertain. The junction had 5 bases not matched to a gene; V was cut back by 7 bases and J by 5 bases. The CDR3 sequence is 13 residues long. Here the CDR3 DNA reads TGCGCCAGCACCCCGGGACAGGGGAACGAGCAGTACTTC. Translation gives CASTPGQGNEQYF.

The chain carries TRBV28 and TRBJ1-4, with D hard to call. There are 12 residues in the CDR3. The V gene lost 7 bases and the J gene lost 4 bases, with 7 bases spanning the gap. The germline V gene encodes CDR1 MDHEN and CDR2 SYDVKM. The CDR3: CASTANNEKLFF. The CDR3 nucleotides read TGTGCCAGCACCGCGAATAATGAAAAACTGTTTTTT.

The genes are TRBV28 and TRBJ2-3; 8 nucleotides agree with TRBD2. Unmatched junction bases numbered 7, after V lost 8 bases and J lost 0 bases. CDR1 and CDR2 (germline): MDHEN, SYDVKM. The CDR3 spans 15 residues. The CDR3 loop reads CASPPGLASTDTQYF. Written as DNA, the CDR3 is TGTGCCAGCCCCCCAGGACTAGCTAGCACAGATACGCAGTATTTT.

The rearrangement joins TRBV28 to TRBJ1-2; no firm D call. Germline assignment: CDR1 MDHEN and CDR2 SYDVKM. The CDR3 loop spans 13 amino acids. The V end was cut by 7 bases, the J end by 5 bases, with 14 bases between. Written as DNA, the CDR3 is TGTGCCAGCACCCTATCGGGGAGGTATGGCTACACCTTC. Protein sequence: CASTLSGRYGYTF.

This chain connects TRBV12-5 to TRBJ2-2; 9 positions agree with TRBD1. In germline, CDR1 is LGHNT, CDR2 FRNRAP. The CDR3 covers 16 residues. The V segment lost 6 bases and the J segment 1 base; nucleotides outside the gene matches: 6. The CDR3 spells CASGDGQGRNTGELFF. CDR3 nucleotides: TGTGCTAGTGGCGATGGACAGGGGAGGAACACCGGGGAGCTGTTTTTT.